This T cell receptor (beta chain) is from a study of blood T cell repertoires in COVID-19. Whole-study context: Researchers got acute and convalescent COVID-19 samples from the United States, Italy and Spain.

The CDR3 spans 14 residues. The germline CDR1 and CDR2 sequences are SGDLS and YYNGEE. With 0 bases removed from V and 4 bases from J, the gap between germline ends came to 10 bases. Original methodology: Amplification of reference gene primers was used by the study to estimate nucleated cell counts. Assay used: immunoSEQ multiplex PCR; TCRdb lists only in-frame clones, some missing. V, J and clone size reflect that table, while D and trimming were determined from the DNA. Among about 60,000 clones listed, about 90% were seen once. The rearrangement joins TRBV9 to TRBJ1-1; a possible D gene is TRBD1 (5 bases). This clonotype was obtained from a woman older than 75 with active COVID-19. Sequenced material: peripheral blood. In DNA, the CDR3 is TGTGCCAGCAGCGTAGGGGGGGGTACCACTGAAGCTTTCTTT. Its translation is CASSVGGGTTEAFF.